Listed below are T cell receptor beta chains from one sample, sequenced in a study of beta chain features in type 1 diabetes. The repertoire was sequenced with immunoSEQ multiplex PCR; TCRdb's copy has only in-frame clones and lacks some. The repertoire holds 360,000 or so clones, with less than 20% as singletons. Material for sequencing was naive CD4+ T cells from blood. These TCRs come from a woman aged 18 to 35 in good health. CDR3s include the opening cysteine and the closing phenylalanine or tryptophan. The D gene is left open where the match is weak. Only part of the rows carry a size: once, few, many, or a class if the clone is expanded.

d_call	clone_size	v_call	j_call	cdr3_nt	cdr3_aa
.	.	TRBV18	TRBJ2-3	TGTGCCAGCTCACCACCGGTGCAGGGCGATCCGCAGTATTTT	CASSPPVQGDPQYF
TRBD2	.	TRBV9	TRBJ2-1	TGTGCCAGCAGCGTTGGGACTAGCGGGAATGAGCAGTTCTTC	CASSVGTSGNEQFF
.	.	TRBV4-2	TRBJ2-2	TGTGCCAGCAGCCAAGGGAGCGGAAACACCGGGGAGCTGTTTTTT	CASSQGSGNTGELFF
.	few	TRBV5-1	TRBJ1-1	TGCGCCAGCAGCGACCAAACCGACAGACCGAACACTGAAGCTTTCTTT	CASSDQTDRPNTEAFF
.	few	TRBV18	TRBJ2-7	TGTGCCAGCTCACCAAAGAGCTCCTACGAGCAGTACTTC	CASSPKSSYEQYF
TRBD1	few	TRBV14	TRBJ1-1	TGTGCCAGCAGCGTACAGGGGGCTGGGTCTGAAGCTTTCTTT	CASSVQGAGSEAFF
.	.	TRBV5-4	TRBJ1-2	TGTGCCAGCAGCAGGGGAGGGGGTAACGAGGGCTACACCTTC	CASSRGGGNEGYTF
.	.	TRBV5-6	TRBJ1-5	TGTGCCAGCAGCCCCCGGGGTCAGCCCCAGCATTTT	CASSPRGQPQHF
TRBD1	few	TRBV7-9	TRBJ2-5	TGTGCCAGCAGCGGACAGGGGAGGCAAGAGACCCAGTACTTC	CASSGQGRQETQYF
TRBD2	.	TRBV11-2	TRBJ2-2	TGTGCCAGCAGCAAGACTAGCGGGGACTTAACCGGGGAGCTGTTTTTT	CASSKTSGDLTGELFF
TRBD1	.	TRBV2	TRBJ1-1	TGTGCCAGCAGAACAGGGGTGACAAACACTGAAGCTTTCTTT	CASRTGVTNTEAFF
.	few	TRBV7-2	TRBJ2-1	TGTGCCAGCAGCCTTTGGAGGATGCAGAACAATGAGCAGTTCTTC	CASSLWRMQNNEQFF
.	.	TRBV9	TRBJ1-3	TGTGCCAGCAGCGTAGACGGGGGTCTCCCTGGAAACACCATATATTTT	CASSVDGGLPGNTIYF
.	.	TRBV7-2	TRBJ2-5	TGTGCCAGCAGCAGACTAGGAGGGGAGACCCAGTACTTC	CASSRLGGETQYF
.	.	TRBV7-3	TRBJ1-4	TGTGCCAGCAGCCCACAGGGCAATGCTCAAAAACTGTTTTTT	CASSPQGNAQKLFF
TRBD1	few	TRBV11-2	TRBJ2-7	TGTGCCAGCAGCTCTGGACAGGGCAGGGCCTACGAGCAGTACTTC	CASSSGQGRAYEQYF
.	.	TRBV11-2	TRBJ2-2	TGTGCCAGCAACCAACCGAAGGGAGCCGGGGAGCTGTTTTTT	CASNQPKGAGELFF